These 6 T cell receptor beta chains were all obtained from the same sample, sequenced in a study of blood T cell repertoires in COVID-19. Sequencing used immunoSEQ multiplex PCR; TCRdb keeps in-frame clones, though not all of them. The sample contains roughly 410,000 clones, roughly 86% of which appear only once. Sequencing was performed on peripheral blood. These receptors all stem from a woman in her fifties or sixties with COVID-19, enrolled during active disease.

The chain combines TRBV5-1 with TRBJ1-1, with D maybe TRBD1 (5 bases). Germline CDR1 reads SGHRS; CDR2 reads YFSETQ. Trimming left V 3 bases short and J 1 base short, with 16 bases between. The CDR3 has 16 residues. Here the CDR3 reads CASSSRPLGGNTEAFF. DNA for the CDR3: TGCGCCAGCAGCTCCAGGCCCCTGGGGGGGAACACTGAAGCTTTCTTT.

CDR3 amino acids: CASSARDRDWEKLFF. The CDR3 DNA is TGTGCCAGCAGCGCCCGGGACAGGGACTGGGAAAAACTGTTTTTT. This chain connects TRBV11-2 to TRBJ1-4; 9 bases map to TRBD1. Germline trimming cut 5 bases from V and 8 bases from J; bases unmatched to any gene: 9. Germline CDR1 is SGHAT and CDR2 is FQNNGV. The CDR3 is made up of 15 amino acids.

J is TRBJ1-5 and V is TRBV2, with 7 bases fitting TRBD1. Per germline, CDR1 SNHLY and CDR2 FYNNEI. V dropped 8 bases and J dropped 4; count of bases not matched to a gene: 8. The CDR3 contains 14 residues. CDR3 DNA sequence: TGTGCCAGCCTAAACGAACAGGGGAATCAGCCCCAGCATTTT. Translating it yields CASLNEQGNQPQHF.

This clone was counted once. The gene calls are TRBV10-3 and TRBJ2-7; perhaps TRBD1 as D (7 bases). Trimming cost V 6 bases and J 0 bases, with 12 bases left between them. Germline lookup yields CDR1 ENHRY and CDR2 SYGVKD. The CDR3 extends over 14 amino acids. CDR3 protein: CAISLQGGSYEQYF. In nucleotides, the CDR3 is TGTGCCATCAGCCTTCAGGGGGGCTCCTACGAGCAGTACTTC.

The chain employs TRBV7-3 and TRBJ2-3; 9 nucleotides align to TRBD2. Germline V lookup: CDR1 SGHTA, CDR2 FQGTGA. Unmatched junction bases numbered 6, after V lost 4 bases and J lost 4 bases. The length of the CDR3 is 15 residues. DNA of the CDR3: TGTGCCAGCAGCTCTAGCGGGGAACGCCCAGATACGCAGTATTTT. The encoded protein is CASSSSGERPDTQYF.

The genes are TRBV19 and TRBJ1-1; TRBD1 is a possible D gene (6 bases). The CDR3 totals 13 residues. Trimming pared 6 bases from V and 1 base from J, leaving 9 bases between. Germline V gene data show CDR1 as LNHDA and CDR2 as SQIVND (reference sequence). The CDR3 DNA reads TGTGCCAGTAGGGACAGACAGAACACTGAAGCTTTCTTT. It encodes CASRDRQNTEAFF.